This T cell receptor beta chain is from a study of T cell responses to AZD1222 COVID-19 vaccine (dated by TCRdb to 2020 to 2023). Turning to the overall study: AZD1222 recipients with second doses at about 4 weeks or about 12 weeks were pooled, because spike-specific TCR depth and breadth did not differ between schedules. A total of over 230 trial participants underwent TCR sequencing, of whom under 220 had received two doses of AZD1222 and around 25 had received two doses of the MenACWY control vaccine. Enrollment into the trials was organized by age into subgroups of 18-55, 56-69 and 70-plus years, and those subgroups contained approximately 150, 30 and 60 TCR-sequenced participants, respectively. Study-wide conclusions, independent of this receptor: Participants were mostly white British, with more females than males. The authors suggested clonal diversity may have been underestimated. Reportedly, almost half of the unique spike-specific TCRs recognized epitopes lying outside the regions that are mutated in the B.1.351 and B.1.1.7 variants. No day 14 peak-response samples were available, so repertoires were characterized only after the peak T cell response. Conclusions about previously exposed vaccinees were limited because only 6 or 7 AZD1222 recipients were SARS-CoV-2 seropositive at baseline. The whole spike protein was spanned by vaccine-associated CD4 TCRs, and dominant responses were seen in regions 160-218 and 743-854. A significant rise in spike-specific TCR breadth and depth was observed after two AZD1222 doses relative to day 0 and relative to MenACWY recipients. The 56-69-year group was small, and its depth increase did not reach significance, likely because of low power.

The CDR3 regions of human TCRbeta chains were analyzed by immunosequencing. In the authors' own workflow: Repertoire TCRs were matched against a reference library of SARS-CoV-2-specific TCRs generated with the MIRA antigen-specificity platform. Breadth was defined as the fraction of unique TCRs that were SARS-CoV-2-associated, and depth was defined as the fraction of total T cells that were SARS-CoV-2-associated. Using the MIRA data, each spike-specific TCR was assigned both to the spike region to which the TCR was reactive and to a CD4 or CD8 class. Log10-transformed breadth and depth values were compared by one-way ANOVA with Sidak's multiple comparisons tests. Sourced from immuneACCESS, this table was stored by TCRdb with only in-frame sequences that have V and J called. A share of the clones is absent; for the studies checked, an unresolved V gene accounts for under half, and the remainder has no known explanation. From that table come the V and J calls and clone size; the DNA was used to work out D and trimming. The sample yields 150,000 or so clones; more than 75% were counted once. The top ten clones comprise about 4.6% of the sample.

Comments on this clone: What this receptor recognizes is not known. Base qualities are not recorded, but no much larger clone differs from it by a single base.

In light of the paper, this sample's time point label describes: baseline before first vaccination. Vaccinee samples came from UK trials COV001 and COV002, including a single-blind randomized controlled phase 2/3 trial of AZD1222 (ChAdOx1 nCoV-19) in healthy adults. For TCRbeta chain sequencing, PBMC samples from trial participants were taken at day 0 and at day 28 after the second dose. The CDR3 has 12 amino acids, counting the end cysteine and phenylalanine. The entry retains the CDR3 DNA only, 36 bases that are in frame from base 1. V and J are truncated by 6 bases and 7 bases respectively, leaving an intervening sequence of 10 bases.

The receptor chain draws on TRBV12-3 or TRBV12-4 and TRBJ1-5; the D region possibly corresponds to TRBD1 (5 bases align). The specimen was peripheral blood, collected on day 0 of AZD1222 vaccination. This receptor was identified in an adult in good health. At the DNA level, the sequence is TGTGCCAGCAGGATCCAGGGCCAGCCCCAGCATTTT. It translates to CASRIQGQPQHF.